These 21 T cell receptor beta chains were all obtained from the same sample, sequenced in a study of CD8+ T cells in alopecia areata. Treatment denoted: oral pan-JAK inhibitor, 5-10 mg twice daily. Following RNA extraction, reverse transcription yielded cDNA that acted as the sequencing template. Profiling relied on immunoSEQ multiplex PCR, and the TCRdb table lists in-frame clones only, not all of them. The sample carries 150,000 to 200,000 clones, about three fifths recorded once. The source material was CD4+ T cells sorted from blood, sampled at approximately week 56, from a patient treated with tofacitinib. Every receptor here comes from a human donor with alopecia areata.

This clone turned up a few times. This chain uses TRBV10-2 with TRBJ2-7; tentative D call: TRBD1 (5 bases). V dropped 2 bases and J dropped 0 bases, with 14 bases sitting between them. The CDR3 covers 16 residues. The germline gives CDR1 WSHSY, CDR2 SAAADI. CDR3 amino acids: CASSEMWQGRSYEQYF. As DNA, the CDR3 is TGCGCCAGCAGTGAGATGTGGCAGGGCCGCTCCTACGAGCAGTACTTC.

The chain links TRBV19 to TRBJ1-1; D uncertain. The CDR3 is made up of 15 amino acids. Per the germline V gene, CDR1 is LNHDA and CDR2 is SQIVND (reference sequence). Trimming cost V 4 bases and J 0 bases, with 12 bases left between them. DNA for the CDR3: TGTGCCAGTAGTAGTTTGGAACAGATGAACACTGAAGCTTTCTTT. Translation gives CASSSLEQMNTEAFF.

The J gene is TRBJ2-6, the V gene TRBV15; D is possibly TRBD1 or TRBD2 (6 bases each). The CDR3 spans 17 residues. Germline V gene lookup returns CDR1 LNHNV and CDR2 YYDKDF (reference sequence). With 5 bases removed from V and 5 bases from J, the gap between germline ends came to 19 bases. The CDR3 here is CATSPGAAKNWANVLTF. In DNA, the CDR3 is TGTGCCACCAGCCCGGGGGCGGCGAAGAACTGGGCCAACGTCCTGACTTTC.

The J gene is TRBJ2-1, the V gene TRBV4-1; 8 nucleotides match TRBD2. The trim removed 1 base at V and 4 bases at J, leaving 6 bases unmatched. The CDR3 loop spans 16 amino acids. Germline lookup yields CDR1 MGHRA and CDR2 YSYEKL. CDR3 coding DNA: TGCGCCAGCAGCCAAGTTGGGCGGGGGGCGTACAATGAGCAGTTCTTC. Translation: CASSQVGRGAYNEQFF.

The chain recombines TRBV5-6 with TRBJ2-7; no reliable D call. The CDR3 has 12 amino acids. CDR1 and CDR2 (germline): SGHDT, YYEEEE. The V and J ends lost 4 bases and 6 bases respectively, with 11 bases between them. The CDR3 sequence: CASSPSRLEQYF. The CDR3 DNA sequence: TGTGCCAGCAGCCCGTCGCGTCTCGAGCAGTACTTC.

This clone appeared a few times. The V and J genes are TRBV29-1 and TRBJ2-3, with 7 nucleotides matching TRBD2. CDR3 length: 14 amino acids. With V trimmed by 4 bases and J by 8 bases, 12 bases remained unmatched. The germline V gene has CDR1 SQVTM and CDR2 ANQGSEA. The CDR3 protein is CSVVAVVGGFTQYF. DNA for the CDR3: TGCAGCGTTGTCGCCGTTGTGGGAGGGTTTACGCAGTATTTT.

The chain joins TRBV19 to TRBJ2-3, with a possible D match to TRBD1 (6 bases). CDR1 is LNHDA and CDR2 is SQIVND in the germline V gene (reference sequence). This CDR3 is 15 amino acids long. Trimming left V 3 bases short and J 0 bases short, with 10 bases between. The CDR3 loop reads CASSILGASTDTQYF. The CDR3 bases are TGTGCCAGTAGTATCTTGGGGGCCAGCACAGATACGCAGTATTTT.

This clone was counted a few times. The chain employs TRBV6-5 and TRBJ1-2; D unclear. V was cut by 5 bases and J by 5 bases, with 18 bases left in between. Germline V CDR1 and CDR2: MNHEY, SVGAGI. CDR3 length: 15 residues. The CDR3 DNA is TGTGCCAGCAGTAAGGACGGGAGTAGCGGGTATGGCTACACCTTC. Translation: CASSKDGSSGYGYTF.

The chain couples TRBV5-1 to TRBJ2-5; D is perhaps TRBD1 or TRBD2 (5 bases each). Germline V gene sequence: CDR1 SGHRS, CDR2 YFSETQ. Trimming pared 3 bases from V and 5 bases from J, leaving 11 bases between. This CDR3 is 13 amino acids long. CDR3 residues: CASSSGDRETQYF. The CDR3, as DNA: TGCGCCAGCAGCTCCGGGGACCGTGAGACCCAGTACTTC.

The chain carries TRBV2 and TRBJ1-5; no definite D call. Germline assignment: CDR1 SNHLY and CDR2 FYNNEI. CDR3 length: 14 residues. Trimming cost V 4 bases and J 0 bases, with 7 bases left between them. The CDR3 loop is CASSAGFSNQPQHF. In nucleotides, the CDR3 is TGTGCCAGCAGTGCCGGTTTTAGCAATCAGCCCCAGCATTTT.

With respect to this clone: This CDR3 is also generated by other DNA sequences in the sample. The V gene is TRBV6-5, the J gene TRBJ2-3, with D maybe TRBD2 (6 bases). V was cut by 6 bases and J by 0 bases, with 7 bases left in between. Germline CDR1 reads MNHEY; CDR2 reads SVGAGI. This CDR3 is built from 13 residues. The CDR3, as DNA: TGTGCCAGCAGGCGGGACAGCACAGATACGCAGTATTTT. Protein: CASRRDSTDTQYF.

In its sample, this clone was seen a few times. This chain links TRBV14 with TRBJ2-3; unclear D gene. The V and J ends lost 2 bases and 0 bases respectively, with 15 bases between them. Germline CDR1 SGHDN, CDR2 FVKESK. The CDR3 spans 17 residues. CDR3 sequence reads: CASSQKGGILSTDTQYF. The DNA for the CDR3 is TGTGCCAGCAGCCAAAAAGGCGGAATTCTGAGCACAGATACGCAGTATTTT.

This clone was observed a few times. The J gene is TRBJ1-1, the V gene TRBV29-1, with D maybe TRBD1 (5 bases). V was shortened by 6 bases and J by 0 bases, with 17 bases between the two germline ends. The CDR3 spans 15 residues. Germline V gene lookup returns CDR1 SQVTM and CDR2 ANQGSEA. The CDR3 spells CSVARVSGVNTEAFF. The DNA for the CDR3 is TGCAGCGTAGCCAGGGTCTCTGGGGTGAACACTGAAGCTTTCTTT.

The chain couples TRBV19 to TRBJ2-2, with D hard to call. Per germline, CDR1 LNHDA and CDR2 SQIVND (reference sequence). V lost 7 bases and J lost 5, with 11 bases in between. The CDR3 is 13 amino acids. CDR3 sequence reads: CASTSKGTGELFF. The CDR3 nucleotides are TGTGCCAGTACTAGTAAGGGTACCGGGGAGCTGTTTTTT.

The gene calls are TRBV2 and TRBJ1-2; D is undetermined. Trimming removed 7 bases at V and 4 bases at J, with 19 bases between. Germline assignment: CDR1 SNHLY and CDR2 FYNNEI. The CDR3 contains 15 residues. CDR3 amino acids: CASTLMGSGVYGYTF. In DNA, the CDR3 is TGTGCCAGCACCTTAATGGGGTCAGGAGTCTATGGCTACACCTTC.

This clone was recorded a few times. The chain has TRBV4-1 and TRBJ2-5; 8 bases are shared with TRBD2. Germline CDR1 is MGHRA and CDR2 is YSYEKL. The V segment lost 2 bases and the J segment 5 bases; nucleotides outside the gene matches: 10. CDR3 length: 16 amino acids. CDR3: CASSQNSGTRGETQYF. For the CDR3, the DNA is TGCGCCAGCAGCCAAAACTCCGGGACTAGGGGGGAGACCCAGTACTTC.

J is TRBJ1-1 and V is TRBV6-5, with D hard to call. The CDR3 extends over 14 amino acids. Trimming cost V 8 bases and J 4 bases, with 17 bases left between them. CDR1 is MNHEY and CDR2 is SVGAGI in the germline V gene. The CDR3 spells CASCDGLVGTEAFF. The CDR3 DNA reads TGTGCCAGCTGTGATGGGTTAGTGGGCACTGAAGCTTTCTTT.

V is TRBV4-1 and J is TRBJ2-2, with no clear D. Trimming cost V 0 bases and J 0 bases, with 8 bases left between them. Germline V gives CDR1 MGHRA, CDR2 YSYEKL. This CDR3 spans 16 amino acids. The CDR3 loop is CASSQEGSANTGELFF. The DNA for the CDR3 is TGCGCCAGCAGCCAAGAAGGTTCGGCGAACACCGGGGAGCTGTTTTTT.

CDR3 coding DNA: TGTGCCAGCAGCTTAGGGGACAGGGATCCAGCTTTCTTT. It is translated as CASSLGDRDPAFF. The chain uses TRBV11-2 and TRBJ1-1, with 9 nucleotides matching TRBD1. The germline V gene has CDR1 SGHAT and CDR2 FQNNGV. The CDR3 sequence is 13 residues long. V lost 1 base and J lost 10; bases outside the gene matches: 4.

V usage is TRBV29-1 and J usage is TRBJ2-1, with 9 bases identical to TRBD1. V was clipped by 4 bases and J by 6 bases; unmatched bases: 4. The CDR3 is 13 amino acids. CDR1 and CDR2 from the germline V gene are SQVTM and ANQGSEA. The CDR3 spells CSVGDRVGNEQFF. As DNA, the CDR3 is TGCAGCGTTGGGGACAGGGTAGGCAATGAGCAGTTCTTC.

This clone was counted only a few times. The chain joins TRBV7-9 to TRBJ2-7; 7 nucleotides line up with TRBD2. This CDR3 is built from 15 residues. The junction had 6 bases not matched to a gene; V was cut back by 1 base and J by 3 bases. From germline, CDR1 is SEHNR and CDR2 FQNEAQ (reference sequence). The CDR3 loop reads CASSLEGGGNYEQYF. The CDR3 DNA sequence: TGTGCCAGCAGCTTAGAGGGCGGGGGAAACTACGAGCAGTACTTC.